This T cell receptor (beta chain) was recovered during a study of shared clonotypes between healthy human individuals. Whole-study results and caveats: Sampling covered blood only; tissue repertoires likely differ. Relative to clonotypes present in all four donors, those not shared had lower generation probabilities.

Investigators spread the genomic DNA of each subset evenly over several immunoSEQ plates. Produced via immunoSEQ multiplex PCR; TCRdb's table is partial and in-frame only. In the table there are approximately 2,300,000 clones, 85% to 95% of which are singletons. HIV-negative, healthy adults without recent acute infections or vaccinations were the donors. On this clone: Its antigen remains unknown.

J lost 7 bases, V lost 7 bases, and 6 bases had no gene match. Germline-derived CDR1 and CDR2 are MDHEN and SYDVKM. This CDR3 has 13 amino acids. Sample: naive CD4+ T cells from PBMCs. Subset described: CD45RA+ positively selected. This chain links TRBV28 with TRBJ2-2; the match to TRBD2 covers 7 bases. The clonotype originates from a man between 18 and 29 years old in good health. Some clones in this sample may be carry-over from other donors' samples. CDR3 sequence reads: CASNSGSGGELFF. DNA for the CDR3: TGTGCCAGCAATAGCGGGTCTGGCGGGGAGCTGTTTTTT.